Sequencing of this T cell receptor (beta chain) was carried out in a study of response to subunit inactivated influenza vaccine (dated by TCRdb to between 2017 and 2018). About the investigation overall: To follow how T cells responded to a trivalent subunit inactivated influenza vaccine, the researchers relied on deep quantitative profiling of the T cell receptor repertoire.

Library construction relied on RT-PCR. Sequencing used an Illumina HiSeq 2500. TCRdb trimmed the raw reads at Q25, called clones with MiXCR and kept productive beta chains. Every distinct CDR3 protein forms one entry, paired with its most common genes and DNA. Here the sample has hundreds of thousands of distinct CDR3 sequences; roughly 11% occur a single time. About 12% of the sample rests with the top ten. Trimming accounts for 0 bases at V and 2 bases at J, while the number of junction bases matched to no gene is 6. From cysteine to phenylalanine, the CDR3 is 16 amino acids long. Only CDR3 DNA remains: 48 bases, in frame from the first base. The time point label on this specimen signifies: approximately 45 days after influenza vaccine administration. Overall results and qualifications from the work: It was suggested by the authors that each seasonal influenza vaccination may recruit only a limited number of new T cells.

A word on this clonotype: Its cognate antigen has yet to be identified. Nothing much larger sits one base from this clone, and base qualities are not available.

Rearrangement joined TRBV12-3 or TRBV12-4 to TRBJ2-7; 8 bases in between match TRBD1. This receptor was identified in a man between 45 and 60 years old who received an inactivated influenza vaccine. Donor details come from another sample of the same person, matched by shared clones. This material consisted of PBMCs from blood, taken 35 to 45 days after vaccination. DNA sequence: TGTGCCAGCAGTTTAGCGATCGGACAGGGAACCTACGAGCAGTACTTC. It is translated as CASSLAIGQGTYEQYF.